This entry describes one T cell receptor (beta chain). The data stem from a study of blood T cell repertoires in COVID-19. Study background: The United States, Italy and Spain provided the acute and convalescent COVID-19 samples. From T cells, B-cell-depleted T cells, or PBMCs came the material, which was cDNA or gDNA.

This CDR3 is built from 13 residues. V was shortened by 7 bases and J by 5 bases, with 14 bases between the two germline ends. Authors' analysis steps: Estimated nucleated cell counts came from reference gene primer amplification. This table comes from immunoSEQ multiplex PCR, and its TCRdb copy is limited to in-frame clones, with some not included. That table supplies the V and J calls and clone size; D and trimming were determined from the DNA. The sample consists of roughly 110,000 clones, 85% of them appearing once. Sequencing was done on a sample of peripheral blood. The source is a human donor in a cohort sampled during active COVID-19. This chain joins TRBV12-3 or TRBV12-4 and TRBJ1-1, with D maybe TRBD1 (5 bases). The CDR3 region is CASTHPGGTEAFF. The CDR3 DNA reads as TGTGCCAGCACCCATCCCGGGGGAACTGAAGCTTTCTTT.